This T cell receptor (beta chain) was profiled in a study of Ad26.COV2.S vaccination and SARS-CoV-2 variants. Documented treatment: approximately 18 received Ad26.COV2.S at low or high dose, single or two shots; about 5 received placebo; per-sample allocation not given. The study sampled participants on day 63 after the first vaccine or placebo injection. Generated by immunoSEQ multiplex PCR, the TCRdb table keeps only in-frame clones and is missing some. The sample yields some 290,000 clones, 70% to 90% seen once. Per the germline V gene, CDR1 is MNHNY and CDR2 is SVGAGI (reference sequence). The CDR3 length is 16 residues. The V end lost 7 bases, the J end lost 1 base, and 18 bases lay between the germline ends.

V gene TRBV6-6 combines with J gene TRBJ2-3; TRBD2 is a possible D gene (6 bases). The clonotype was recovered from a person between 18 and 60 years old who received the Ad26.COV2.S COVID-19 vaccine or a placebo. The sample was peripheral blood, taken in a trial of Ad26.COV2.S vaccine versus placebo. CDR3 region: CASTEGPGLRTDTQYF. DNA of the CDR3: TGTGCCAGCACCGAGGGGCCGGGACTTCGCACAGATACGCAGTATTTT.